This T cell receptor delta chain was obtained from a study of Vδ1+ human thymocytes. Notes on the study in general: Unlike peripheral blood Vdelta1+ controls, thymic delta-chain sequences included about 20% Vdelta2 and few Vdelta3. Thymic TRG and TRD repertoires appeared highly polyclonal. TRD repertoires were essentially private, unlike widely shared TRG clonotypes.

Thymocytes were sorted as CD3+ TCRVdelta1+ TCRVdelta2- after alphabeta T cell depletion. This clone was observed a few times. Its antigen is not known. Extracted RNA was reverse transcribed into cDNA. CDR3 amplicons came from multiplex PCR with pooled V-gene forward and constant-region reverse primers. TCRdb re-processed the multiplex PCR reads via CATT. The profile shows about 50,000 delta-chain clones, about 14% of them singletons. Trimming removed 0 bases from V and 3 bases from J; junction bases left unmatched: 9. The CDR3 totals 17 residues. CDR1 is TSWWSYY and CDR2 is QGS in the germline V gene. J is TRDJ1 and V is TRDV1; TRDD3 matches 8 bases. Sequencing was done on a sample of Vdelta1+ gamma-delta thymocytes from the thymus. The subset is: FACS-sorted CD3+ TCRalphabeta- TCRVdelta1+ TCRVdelta2- thymocytes. This clonotype was obtained from a girl less than two years old who had congenital heart surgery. CDR3 protein: CALGELYVGGYADKLIF. The CDR3 DNA follows: TGTGCTCTTGGGGAACTCTACGTAGGGGGATATGCCGATAAACTCATCTTT.